The rows below give T cell receptor beta chains drawn from one sample of a study of CD8 T cells in ankylosing spondylitis. One entry per CDR3 protein results from TCRdb running MiXCR on the 5' RACE reads. The sample contains 300,000 to 400,000 distinct CDR3 sequences, 20% to 25% of which appear only once. The sample was blood, either unsorted or a sorted T cell fraction (not recorded which). The receptor source for this set is a male donor with ankylosing spondylitis or in good health (not recorded which). Each CDR3 is given with its conserved first and last residue. D genes are given only for firm matches. Clone size is not always given. Where it is, it says once, few, many or a class for expanded clones.

size: -; V: TRBV6-1; D: TRBD2; J: TRBJ2-5; CDR3: CASTQGGGIQETQYF; DNA: TGTGCCAGCACCCAAGGCGGGGGGATCCAAGAGACCCAGTACTTC
size: few; V: TRBV20-1; D: TRBD2; J: TRBJ2-5; CDR3: CSARGTSGDQETQYF; DNA: TGCAGTGCTAGAGGGACTAGCGGGGATCAAGAGACCCAGTACTTC
size: -; V: TRBV7-9; D: -; J: TRBJ2-5; CDR3: CASSGVVPRPETQYF; DNA: TGTGCCAGCAGCGGCGTCGTCCCCCGCCCAGAGACCCAGTACTTC
size: few; V: TRBV7-9; D: -; J: TRBJ1-2; CDR3: CASSPSILVDGYTF; DNA: TGTGCCAGCAGCCCCAGTATATTGGTGGATGGCTACACCTTC
size: few; V: TRBV28; D: TRBD1; J: TRBJ2-1; CDR3: CAGEPTGGNEQFF; DNA: TGTGCCGGAGAACCGACAGGGGGCAATGAGCAGTTCTTC
size: -; V: TRBV28; D: TRBD2; J: TRBJ2-3; CDR3: CASSFPPIIAGGPDTQYF; DNA: TGTGCCAGCAGTTTCCCCCCAATAATAGCGGGGGGGCCAGATACGCAGTATTTT
size: few; V: TRBV29-1; D: TRBD1; J: TRBJ2-7; CDR3: CSVVGTGAYEQYF; DNA: TGCAGCGTAGTCGGGACAGGGGCCTACGAGCAGTACTTC
size: -; V: TRBV7-8; D: -; J: TRBJ2-7; CDR3: CASSSRDTLSHEQYF; DNA: TGTGCCAGCAGCTCGCGGGACACCTTAAGCCACGAGCAGTACTTC
size: few; V: TRBV6-1; D: -; J: TRBJ2-5; CDR3: CASSPKPRLEETQYF; DNA: TGTGCCAGCAGCCCAAAACCACGACTGGAAGAGACCCAGTACTTC
size: -; V: TRBV10-3; D: -; J: TRBJ2-3; CDR3: CAISEWSTDTQYF; DNA: TGTGCCATCAGTGAGTGGAGCACAGATACGCAGTATTTT
size: -; V: TRBV4-1; D: -; J: TRBJ1-5; CDR3: CASSQEWVGLGEPQHF; DNA: TGCGCCAGCAGCCAAGAATGGGTCGGCCTAGGGGAGCCCCAGCATTTT
size: few; V: TRBV28; D: TRBD2; J: TRBJ2-3; CDR3: CASSPSSGGALEDTQYF; DNA: TGTGCCAGCAGTCCCAGTAGCGGGGGGGCCTTAGAAGATACGCAGTATTTT
size: few; V: TRBV12-3/TRBV12-4; D: TRBD1; J: TRBJ2-6; CDR3: CARTQDREGANVLTF; DNA: TGTGCCAGAACCCAGGACAGGGAAGGGGCCAACGTCCTGACTTTC
size: few; V: TRBV7-6; D: TRBD1; J: TRBJ2-7; CDR3: CASSLSGTDYEQYF; DNA: TGTGCCAGCAGCTTGTCCGGGACAGATTACGAGCAGTACTTC
size: -; V: TRBV20-1; D: TRBD1; J: TRBJ2-7; CDR3: CSARDGGQAAYEQYF; DNA: TGCAGTGCTAGAGATGGGGGACAGGCGGCCTACGAGCAGTACTTC
size: -; V: TRBV2; D: -; J: TRBJ2-4; CDR3: CASSFGSSGLAAKNIQYF; DNA: TGTGCCAGCAGTTTTGGTTCATCAGGGCTGGCAGCCAAAAACATTCAGTACTTC
size: few; V: TRBV5-1; D: -; J: TRBJ2-1; CDR3: CASSAKGDNEQFF; DNA: TGCGCCAGCAGCGCGAAGGGGGACAATGAGCAGTTCTTC
size: few; V: TRBV25-1; D: -; J: TRBJ2-7; CDR3: CATAEGDSYEQYF; DNA: TGTGCCACGGCGGAGGGGGATTCCTACGAGCAGTACTTC
size: -; V: TRBV9; D: -; J: TRBJ2-1; CDR3: CASSVDLTSYNEQFF; DNA: TGTGCCAGCAGCGTAGACCTGACCTCCTACAATGAGCAGTTCTTC
size: few; V: TRBV6-5; D: TRBD1; J: TRBJ1-2; CDR3: CASSFTDGTGGSSTF; DNA: TGTGCCAGCAGTTTCACCGACGGGACAGGGGGCAGTTCAACCTTC
size: few; V: TRBV7-9; D: -; J: TRBJ1-5; CDR3: CASSLDWGSNQPQHF; DNA: TGTGCCAGCAGCTTAGACTGGGGAAGCAATCAGCCCCAGCATTTT
size: few; V: TRBV28; D: -; J: TRBJ1-5; CDR3: CASSLGVAQHF; DNA: TGTGCCAGCTCGCTGGGGGTAGCCCAGCATTTT
size: many; V: TRBV29-1; D: -; J: TRBJ2-1; CDR3: CSVSTGRNEQFF; DNA: TGCAGCGTTTCTACAGGACGGAATGAGCAGTTCTTC
size: -; V: TRBV5-6; D: TRBD1; J: TRBJ1-2; CDR3: CASSLEWDRGLNLANYGYTF; DNA: TGTGCCAGCAGCTTGGAGTGGGACAGGGGACTAAATCTTGCTAACTATGGCTACACCTTC
size: many; V: TRBV12-3/TRBV12-4; D: -; J: TRBJ2-1; CDR3: CASSLFGTGHNEQFF; DNA: TGTGCCAGCAGTTTGTTCGGGACTGGGCACAATGAGCAGTTCTTC
size: once; V: TRBV3-1; D: TRBD1; J: TRBJ2-3; CDR3: CASSQGLDRVVTDTQYF; DNA: TGTGCCAGCAGCCAAGGTCTGGACAGGGTGGTCACAGATACGCAGTATTTT
size: -; V: TRBV3-1; D: -; J: TRBJ2-1; CDR3: CASSQEASHNEQFF; DNA: TGTGCCAGCAGCCAAGAAGCTAGCCACAATGAGCAGTTCTTC
size: -; V: TRBV2; D: -; J: TRBJ2-3; CDR3: CAISTPKGPDTQYF; DNA: TGTGCCATCTCGACTCCCAAGGGCCCAGATACGCAGTATTTT
size: few; V: TRBV7-9; D: -; J: TRBJ2-1; CDR3: CASSILTRDNEQFF; DNA: TGTGCCAGCAGCATCTTAACTAGAGACAATGAGCAGTTCTTC
size: -; V: TRBV7-2; D: TRBD2; J: TRBJ2-1; CDR3: CASSLSLAGYNEQFF; DNA: TGTGCCAGCAGCTTAAGTCTAGCGGGATACAATGAGCAGTTCTTC
size: -; V: TRBV11-2; D: -; J: TRBJ2-7; CDR3: CASSFGSRSSYEQYF; DNA: TGTGCCAGCAGCTTCGGTAGCCGCAGCTCCTACGAGCAGTACTTC
size: many; V: TRBV3-1; D: -; J: TRBJ2-1; CDR3: CASSQVGAGRSYNEQFF; DNA: TGTGCCAGCAGCCAAGTCGGGGCGGGCAGATCCTACAATGAGCAGTTCTTC
size: -; V: TRBV5-4; D: -; J: TRBJ2-2; CDR3: CASSLSLGLRTGELFF; DNA: TGTGCCAGCAGCTTATCTTTAGGGTTAAGGACCGGGGAGCTGTTTTTT
size: -; V: TRBV4-1; D: TRBD2; J: TRBJ2-3; CDR3: CASSQEPLAGYTDTQYF; DNA: TGCGCCAGCAGCCAAGAGCCCCTAGCGGGTTACACAGATACGCAGTATTTT
size: -; V: TRBV7-3; D: -; J: TRBJ1-2; CDR3: CASSTPVAGFYGYTF; DNA: TGTGCCAGCAGCACCCCGGTGGCAGGATTTTATGGCTACACCTTC
size: -; V: TRBV6-2/TRBV6-3; D: -; J: TRBJ1-5; CDR3: CASSYGPGSSNQPQHF; DNA: TGTGCCAGCAGTTACGGTCCAGGGAGTAGCAATCAGCCCCAGCATTTT
size: -; V: TRBV28; D: -; J: TRBJ2-5; CDR3: CASSLIQGGETQYF; DNA: TGTGCCAGCAGCCTTATTCAGGGGGGAGAGACCCAGTACTTC
size: -; V: TRBV10-1; D: TRBD1; J: TRBJ2-7; CDR3: CASGDSNSYEQYF; DNA: TGCGCCAGCGGGGACAGCAACTCCTACGAGCAGTACTTC
size: -; V: TRBV5-6; D: TRBD1; J: TRBJ2-7; CDR3: CASSLAGTGSRSYEQYF; DNA: TGTGCCAGCAGCTTGGCAGGGACAGGGAGTCGGTCCTACGAGCAGTACTTC
size: many; V: TRBV12-3/TRBV12-4; D: -; J: TRBJ1-1; CDR3: CASSLGWNTEAFF; DNA: TGTGCCAGCAGTTTAGGTTGGAACACTGAAGCTTTCTTT
size: -; V: TRBV12-3/TRBV12-4; D: -; J: TRBJ2-2; CDR3: CASSFPLLTGRLNTGELFF; DNA: TGTGCCAGCAGTTTCCCCCTCCTTACTGGGAGACTGAACACCGGGGAGCTGTTTTTT
size: few; V: TRBV3-1; D: -; J: TRBJ2-7; CDR3: CASSPGIAPNEQYF; DNA: TGTGCCAGCAGCCCTGGGATAGCTCCCAACGAGCAGTACTTC
size: few; V: TRBV5-1; D: -; J: TRBJ2-7; CDR3: CASSSDIAAYEQYF; DNA: TGCGCCAGCAGTTCCGACATCGCAGCCTACGAGCAGTACTTC
size: many; V: TRBV25-1; D: -; J: TRBJ1-1; CDR3: CASSFGPNTEAFF; DNA: TGTGCCAGCAGTTTTGGACCGAACACTGAAGCTTTCTTT
size: -; V: TRBV7-9; D: TRBD2; J: TRBJ2-1; CDR3: CASRASGGALDEQFF; DNA: TGTGCCAGCAGGGCTAGCGGGGGGGCATTGGATGAGCAGTTCTTC
size: many; V: TRBV12-3/TRBV12-4; D: -; J: TRBJ2-1; CDR3: CASSSGGTYNEQFF; DNA: TGTGCCAGCAGCTCCGGGGGCACCTACAATGAGCAGTTCTTC
size: few; V: TRBV4-1; D: TRBD1; J: TRBJ1-1; CDR3: CASSSRQGAYGTEAFF; DNA: TGCGCCAGCAGCTCAAGACAGGGGGCGTACGGCACTGAAGCTTTCTTT
size: -; V: TRBV20-1; D: -; J: TRBJ2-7; CDR3: CSARSGQVSSYEQYF; DNA: TGCAGTGCTAGATCCGGGCAGGTGAGCTCCTACGAGCAGTACTTC
size: many; V: TRBV27; D: TRBD2; J: TRBJ2-1; CDR3: CASNPSGGNEQFF; DNA: TGTGCCAGCAACCCTAGCGGGGGGAATGAGCAGTTCTTC